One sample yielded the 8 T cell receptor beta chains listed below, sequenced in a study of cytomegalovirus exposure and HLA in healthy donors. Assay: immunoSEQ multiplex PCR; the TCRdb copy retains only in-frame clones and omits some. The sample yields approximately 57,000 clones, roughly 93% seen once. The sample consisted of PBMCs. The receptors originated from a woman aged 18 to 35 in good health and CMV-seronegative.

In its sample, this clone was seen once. Written as DNA, the CDR3 is TGTGCCAGCAGCTTATTGGACTCCGTCTATAATTCACCCCTCCACTTT. Its protein product is CASSLLDSVYNSPLHF. J is TRBJ1-6 and V is TRBV11-1; D unclear. Looked up from germline, CDR1 is SGHAT and CDR2 is FQDESV (reference sequence). V lost 2 bases, J lost 3 bases, and 11 bases lay in between. This CDR3 spans 16 amino acids. Filled out from reference TRBV11-1 and TRBJ1-6, the complete variable domain reads EAEVAQSPRYKITEKSQAVAFWCDPISGHATLYWYRQILGQGPELLVQFQDESVVDDSQLPKDRFSAERLKGVDSTLKIQPAELGDSAMYLCASSLLDSVYNSPLHFGNGTRLTVT.

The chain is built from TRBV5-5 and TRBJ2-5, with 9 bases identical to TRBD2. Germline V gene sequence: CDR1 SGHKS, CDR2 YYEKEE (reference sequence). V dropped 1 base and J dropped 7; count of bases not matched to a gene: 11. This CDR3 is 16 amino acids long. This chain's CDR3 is CASSLKWTSDVATQYF. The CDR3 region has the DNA TGTGCCAGCAGCTTGAAGTGGACTAGCGACGTAGCGACCCAGTACTTC.

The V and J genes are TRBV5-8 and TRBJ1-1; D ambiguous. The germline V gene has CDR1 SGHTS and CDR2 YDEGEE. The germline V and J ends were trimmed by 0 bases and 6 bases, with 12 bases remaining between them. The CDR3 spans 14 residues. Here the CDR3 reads CASSLADTRPEAFF. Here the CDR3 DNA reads TGTGCCAGCAGCTTGGCCGACACTAGGCCTGAAGCTTTCTTT. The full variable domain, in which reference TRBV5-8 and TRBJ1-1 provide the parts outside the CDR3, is EAGVTQSPTHLIKTRGQQATLRCSPISGHTSVYWYQQALGLGLQFLLWYDEGEERNRGNFPPRFSGRQFPNYSSELNVNALELEDSALYLCASSLADTRPEAFFGQGTRLTVV.

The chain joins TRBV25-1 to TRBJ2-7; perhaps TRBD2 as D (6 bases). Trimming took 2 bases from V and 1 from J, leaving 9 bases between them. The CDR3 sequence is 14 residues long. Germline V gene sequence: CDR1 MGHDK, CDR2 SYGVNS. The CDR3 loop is CASSEAGGSYEQYF. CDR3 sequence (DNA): TGTGCCAGCAGTGAAGCCGGGGGATCCTACGAGCAGTACTTC.

The CDR3 DNA reads as TGCGCCAGCAGCCGAGGTGATAGGAATGAGCAGTTCTTC. It codes for CASSRGDRNEQFF. V and J are TRBV4-3 and TRBJ2-1; D is uncertain. Trimming removed 4 bases from V and 7 bases from J, with 11 bases in between. CDR1 and CDR2 (germline): LGHNA, YSLEER. The CDR3 consists of 13 residues.

CDR3 residues: CASSIRDRAEAFF. The CDR3 bases are TGTGCCAGTAGTATCCGGGACAGGGCTGAAGCTTTCTTT. The genes are TRBV19 and TRBJ1-1; 9 nucleotides line up with TRBD1. V shed 3 bases and J 6 bases; nucleotides not matched to a gene: 2. Germline-derived CDR1 and CDR2 are LNHDA and SQIVND (reference sequence). The CDR3 is made up of 13 amino acids. The full variable domain, its missing parts supplied by reference TRBV19 and TRBJ1-1, is DGGITQSPKYLFRKEGQNVTLSCEQNLNHDAMYWYRQDPGQGLRLIYYSQIVNDFQKGDIAEGYSVSREKKESFPLTVTSAQKNPTAFYLCASSIRDRAEAFFGQGTRLTVV.

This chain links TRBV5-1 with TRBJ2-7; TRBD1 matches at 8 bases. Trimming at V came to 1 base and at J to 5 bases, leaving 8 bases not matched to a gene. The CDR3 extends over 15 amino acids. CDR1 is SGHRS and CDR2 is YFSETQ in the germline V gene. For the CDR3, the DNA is TGCGCCAGCAGCTTGTATGGTGGACAGGGAGACGAGCAGTACTTC. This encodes CASSLYGGQGDEQYF.

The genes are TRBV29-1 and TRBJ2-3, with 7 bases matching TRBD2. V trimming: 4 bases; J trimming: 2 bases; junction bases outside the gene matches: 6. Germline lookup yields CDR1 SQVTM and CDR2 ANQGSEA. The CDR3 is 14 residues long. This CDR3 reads CSVVLAGYTDTQYF. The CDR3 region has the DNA TGCAGCGTTGTCTTAGCGGGTTACACAGATACGCAGTATTTT.